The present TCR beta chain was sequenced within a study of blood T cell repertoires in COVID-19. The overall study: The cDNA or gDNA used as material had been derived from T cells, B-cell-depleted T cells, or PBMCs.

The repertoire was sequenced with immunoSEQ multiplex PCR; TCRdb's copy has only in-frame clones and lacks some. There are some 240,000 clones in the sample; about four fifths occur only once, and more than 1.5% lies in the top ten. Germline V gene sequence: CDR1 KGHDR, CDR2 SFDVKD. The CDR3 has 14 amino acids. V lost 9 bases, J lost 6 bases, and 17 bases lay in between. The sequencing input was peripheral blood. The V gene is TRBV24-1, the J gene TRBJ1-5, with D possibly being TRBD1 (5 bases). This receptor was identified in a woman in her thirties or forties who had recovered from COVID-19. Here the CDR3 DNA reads TGTGCCACCGGCCGGGCGGGGGTCGGTCAGCCCCAGCATTTT. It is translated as CATGRAGVGQPQHF.